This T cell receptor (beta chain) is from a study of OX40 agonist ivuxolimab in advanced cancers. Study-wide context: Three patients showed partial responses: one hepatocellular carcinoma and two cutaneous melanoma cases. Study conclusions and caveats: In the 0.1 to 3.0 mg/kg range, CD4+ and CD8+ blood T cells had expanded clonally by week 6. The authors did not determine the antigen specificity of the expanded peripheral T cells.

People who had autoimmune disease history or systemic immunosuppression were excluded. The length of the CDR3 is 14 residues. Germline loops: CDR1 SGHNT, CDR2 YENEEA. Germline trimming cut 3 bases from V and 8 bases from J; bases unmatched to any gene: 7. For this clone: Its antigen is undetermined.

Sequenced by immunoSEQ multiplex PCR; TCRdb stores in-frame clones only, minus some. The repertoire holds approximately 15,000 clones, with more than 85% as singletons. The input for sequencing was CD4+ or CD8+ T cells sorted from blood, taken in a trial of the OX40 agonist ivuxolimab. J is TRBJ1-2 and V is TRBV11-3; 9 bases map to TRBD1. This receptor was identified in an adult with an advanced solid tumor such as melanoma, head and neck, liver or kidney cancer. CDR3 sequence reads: CASSLGTGLHGYTF. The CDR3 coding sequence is TGTGCCAGCAGCTTGGGGACAGGGTTACACGGCTACACCTTC.